This TCR beta chain was captured by sequencing in a study of OX40 agonist ivuxolimab in advanced cancers. Germline CDR1 reads MNHEY; CDR2 reads SVGAGI. The CDR3 has 11 residues. Trimming left V 2 bases short and J 10 bases short, with 6 bases between. Assay used: immunoSEQ multiplex PCR; TCRdb lists only in-frame clones, some missing. The table shows 9,500 to 12,000 clones, with 86% occurring only once. The receptor's source is an adult with an advanced solid tumor such as melanoma, head and neck, liver or kidney cancer. The chain joins TRBV6-5 to TRBJ2-1; D is uncertain. The sample in question was CD4+ or CD8+ T cells sorted from blood, obtained in a trial of the OX40 agonist ivuxolimab. The CDR3 spells CASSYDEEQFF. CDR3 bases: TGTGCCAGCAGTTACGACGAGGAGCAGTTCTTC.